This TCR beta chain was recorded in a study of graft-versus-host responses after intestinal transplantation. Study information: Recipients got multivisceral, liver-intestinal, or isolated intestinal transplants. For approximately three years after anti-thymocyte globulin induction, all recipients took tacrolimus and steroids. General study findings and limits: Recipient bone marrow held GvH clones, some seen earlier in ileum or blood.

There are a few counts of this clone. Its antigen remains unknown. Clones were read by immunoSEQ multiplex PCR, and TCRdb kept only the in-frame ones, dropping some. The sample carries some 84,000 clones, about four fifths recorded once. The V gene lost 2 bases and the J gene lost 11 bases, with 16 bases spanning the gap. Germline V gene sequence: CDR1 MNHEY, CDR2 SVGAGI. The CDR3 runs 13 residues. The specimen was unstimulated CD4+ T cells sorted from spleen or lymph node cells, collected before intestinal transplant. The source of this sequence is a human donor who received an intestinal transplant. V usage is TRBV6-5 and J usage is TRBJ2-7, with D possibly TRBD2 on 6 matching bases. The CDR3 is CASSYSRLDREYF. The CDR3 DNA follows: TGTGCCAGCAGTTACAGCAGACTAGACCGAGAGTACTTC.